The 27 T cell receptor beta chains below come from one sample, sequenced in a study of T cells in Graves' hyperthyroidism and ophthalmopathy. Researchers took RNA transcripts and amplified the TCR beta CDR3 regions from them. The HTBI primer set drove a first-round RT-PCR of the TCR CDR3. TCRdb re-derived calls from the multiplex PCR reads in MiXCR, one entry per CDR3 protein. Here the sample spans 470,000 or so distinct CDR3 sequences, 20% being singletons. Sequenced sample: blood. These receptors were obtained from a man aged 18 to 29 with Graves' hyperthyroidism.

J is TRBJ1-1 and V is TRBV12-3 or TRBV12-4, with D possibly matching TRBD1 (6 bases). The CDR3 has 15 amino acids. V was cut by 4 bases and J by 1 base, with 13 bases left in between. CDR3: CASSSRGAWNTEAFF. The DNA of the CDR3 is TGTGCCAGCAGTTCCCGGGGGGCTTGGAACACTGAAGCTTTCTTT.

This clonotype was recorded many times. J is TRBJ1-5 and V is TRBV28; no clear D gene. This CDR3 contains 14 residues. Deletions cut 6 bases from V and 2 bases from J, with 11 bases between. Germline lookup yields CDR1 MDHEN and CDR2 SYDVKM. CDR3 DNA: TGTGCCAGCAGCCCGGAATGGGGCAATCAGCCCCAGCATTTT. This translates into CASSPEWGNQPQHF.

For this clonotype: It is likely a read error, because the conserved phenylalanine at the end of the CDR3 is missing. The chain recombines TRBV7-2 with TRBJ1-2, with 8 nucleotides matching TRBD1. The CDR3 runs 14 residues. Germline trimming cut 2 bases from V and 6 bases from J; bases unmatched to any gene: 5. In germline, CDR1 is SGHTA, CDR2 FQGNSA. The CDR3 DNA reads as TGTGCCAGCAGCTTACAGGGGGCGGACCATGGCTACACCTCC. Translating gives CASSLQGADHGYTS.

The table lists this clonotype with many counts. This chain joins TRBV10-3 and TRBJ2-5, with TRBD2 matching 9 bases. J lost 0 bases, V lost 2 bases, and 13 bases had no gene match. Germline-derived CDR1 and CDR2 are ENHRY and SYGVKD. The CDR3 has 19 residues. CDR3: CAISERRRGGLPYQETQYF. In DNA, the CDR3 is TGTGCCATCAGTGAGAGGAGGCGGGGGGGACTGCCTTACCAAGAGACCCAGTACTTC.

This clonotype turned up a few times. The V gene is TRBV20-1, the J gene TRBJ2-7; 10 bases match TRBD2. The CDR3 contains 16 residues. Germline V gene data show CDR1 as DFQATT and CDR2 as SNEGSKA (reference sequence). With V trimmed by 0 bases and J by 3 bases, 8 bases remained unmatched. CDR3 sequence: CSAREYEREGIYEQYF. The CDR3 nucleotides are TGCAGTGCTAGAGAATATGAGCGGGAGGGCATCTACGAGCAGTACTTC.

The V gene is TRBV28, the J gene TRBJ2-5; no clear D gene. The germline V gene encodes CDR1 MDHEN and CDR2 SYDVKM. This CDR3 comprises 12 residues. Trimming pared 6 bases from V and 5 bases from J, leaving 10 bases between. This chain's CDR3 is CASSLPSETQYF. Written as DNA, the CDR3 is TGTGCCAGCAGCCTTCCCAGCGAGACCCAGTACTTC.

This clonotype has at least ten counts. The chain has TRBV9 and TRBJ1-2; TRBD1 matches 9 bases. The CDR3 sequence is 17 residues long. The V gene's germline CDR1 is SGDLS and CDR2 YYNGEE. V dropped 3 bases and J dropped 3; count of bases not matched to a gene: 12. CDR3 bases: TGTGCCAGCAGCGCTCCACGACAGGGGGGAGCCCACTATGGCTACACCTTC. The encoded protein is CASSAPRQGGAHYGYTF.

In its sample, this clonotype was seen many times. The chain recombines TRBV6-5 with TRBJ1-1, with D unresolved. Per germline, CDR1 MNHEY and CDR2 SVGAGI. The CDR3 has 14 residues. The germline V and J ends were trimmed by 4 bases and 4 bases, with 13 bases remaining between them. The DNA for the CDR3 is TGTGCCAGCAGTTCCGGGAGCATGAGCACTGAAGCTTTCTTT. Residues: CASSSGSMSTEAFF.

The gene calls are TRBV7-8 and TRBJ2-7; weak D call: TRBD2 (6 bases). Per germline, CDR1 SGHVS and CDR2 FQNEAQ. This CDR3 spans 12 amino acids. V lost 5 bases, J lost 6 bases, and 11 bases lay in between. DNA of the CDR3: TGTGCCAGCAGCGTCCGGGACTTCGAGCAGTACTTC. It yields the protein CASSVRDFEQYF.

A few counts support this clonotype. CDR3 region: CASSHPAGTGVFYEQYF. The CDR3 DNA sequence: TGCGCCAGCAGCCACCCCGCCGGGACAGGGGTTTTCTACGAGCAGTACTTC. V is TRBV4-1 and J is TRBJ2-7; 10 bases line up with TRBD1. V gave up 3 bases and J gave up 3 bases; unmatched junction bases: 11. Per germline, CDR1 MGHRA and CDR2 YSYEKL. This CDR3 has 17 amino acids.

Only a few counts were recorded for this clonotype. This chain joins TRBV5-1 and TRBJ2-7; D may be TRBD1 (6 bases). Trimming stripped 0 bases from V and 4 bases from J, with 11 bases between. The germline gives CDR1 SGHRS, CDR2 YFSETQ. This CDR3 spans 14 amino acids. DNA of the CDR3: TGCGCCAGCAGCTTGGTGGGGGCGGAATACGAGCAGTACTTC. Protein sequence: CASSLVGAEYEQYF.

This clonotype showed up many times. A read error may account for a junction end that differs from germline. CDR3 nucleotides: TGTGCCAGCAGTCCCGGGCCTAACACCGGGGAGCTGTTTTTT. Its translation is CASSPGPNTGELFF. The chain carries TRBV5-1 and TRBJ2-2; D unclear. The germline V gene has CDR1 SGHRS and CDR2 YFSETQ. CDR3 length equals 14 residues.

This clonotype was observed at least ten times. This rearrangement joins TRBV28 to TRBJ2-7; the D gene is possibly TRBD2 (6 bases). Germline V CDR1 and CDR2: MDHEN, SYDVKM. The CDR3 covers 15 residues. The V end lost 5 bases, the J end lost 3 bases, and 17 bases lay between the germline ends. The CDR3 DNA follows: TGTGCCAGCAGTGCCCGGGGGTGGGTTAGCTACGAGCAGTACTTC. Translation gives CASSARGWVSYEQYF. The full variable domain, in which reference TRBV28 and TRBJ2-7 provide the parts outside the CDR3, is DVKVTQSSRYLVKRTGEKVFLECVQDMDHENMFWYRQDPGLGLRLIYFSYDVKMKEKGDIPEGYSVSREKKERFSLILESASTNQTSMYLCASSARGWVSYEQYFGPGTRLTVT.

This clonotype showed up just a few times. The chain is built from TRBV14 and TRBJ2-7; weak D call: TRBD2 (6 bases). The ends were cut back, 0 bases at V and 2 bases at J, with 20 bases in the middle. The CDR3 length is 18 residues. Germline V lookup: CDR1 SGHDN, CDR2 FVKESK. The CDR3 DNA follows: TGTGCCAGCAGCCAAGATTCTTTCCCTCTGCGGGACCCCTACGAGCAGTACTTC. Protein product: CASSQDSFPLRDPYEQYF.

J is TRBJ2-7 and V is TRBV5-1; 8 positions match TRBD1. Germline V lookup: CDR1 SGHRS, CDR2 YFSETQ. With V trimmed by 4 bases and J by 6 bases, 12 bases remained unmatched. The length of the CDR3 is 15 residues. CDR3 coding DNA: TGCGCCAGCAGCAAGACAGGGGCCGTCGGGGGCGAGCAGTACTTC. Its translation is CASSKTGAVGGEQYF.

This clonotype was picked up a small number of times. The V gene is TRBV12-3 or TRBV12-4, the J gene TRBJ2-7; D may match TRBD1 or TRBD2 (6 bases each). The CDR3 is 14 residues long. Deletions cut 5 bases from V and 5 bases from J, with 16 bases between. The chain's CDR3 is CASSPRTGGHEQYF. CDR3 coding DNA: TGTGCCAGCAGTCCCCGGACCGGGGGCCACGAGCAGTACTTC.

This clonotype occurred many times. V usage is TRBV12-3 or TRBV12-4 and J usage is TRBJ1-5, with 9 bases fitting TRBD1. This CDR3 is 16 amino acids long. V shed 5 bases and J 1 base; nucleotides not matched to a gene: 6. The CDR3 sequence: CASSTGGGKSNQPQHF. The CDR3, as DNA: TGTGCCAGCAGTACAGGGGGCGGGAAGAGCAATCAGCCCCAGCATTTT.

This clonotype was found many times. The rearrangement joins TRBV6-1 to TRBJ1-2; D is perhaps TRBD1 (6 bases). The germline V gene has CDR1 MNHNS and CDR2 SASEGT. The CDR3 sequence is 14 residues long. The ends were cut back, 1 base at V and 8 bases at J, with 14 bases in the middle. CDR3 protein: CASSEGQGGRGYTF. The CDR3 DNA follows: TGTGCCAGCAGTGAAGGGCAAGGGGGGAGAGGCTACACCTTC.

This chain links TRBV4-1 with TRBJ1-5, with a tentative D call TRBD1 (6 bases). In germline, CDR1 is MGHRA, CDR2 YSYEKL. The CDR3 spans 15 residues. The V end lost 1 base, the J end lost 4 bases, and 11 bases lay between the germline ends. The CDR3 is CASSQASGANQPQHF. Written as DNA, the CDR3 is TGCGCCAGCAGCCAAGCGTCGGGGGCTAATCAGCCCCAGCATTTT.

In its sample, this clonotype was seen many times. The chain has TRBV20-1 and TRBJ2-7; a possible D gene is TRBD1 (5 bases). CDR1 and CDR2 (germline): DFQATT, SNEGSKA (reference sequence). V was trimmed by 3 bases and J by 1 base, leaving 10 bases between them. The CDR3 is 13 residues long. The CDR3 loop reads CSARYRGSYEQYF. For the CDR3, the DNA is TGCAGTGCTAGGTATAGGGGTTCCTACGAGCAGTACTTC.

A few counts support this clonotype. The V and J genes are TRBV20-1 and TRBJ1-1; D unclear. Trimming stripped 6 bases from V and 2 bases from J, with 13 bases between. Germline CDR1 DFQATT, CDR2 SNEGSKA (reference sequence). This CDR3 is 13 amino acids long. The CDR3 loop is CSARGFGNTEAFF. CDR3 DNA sequence: TGCAGTGCCCGAGGGTTCGGAAACACTGAAGCTTTCTTT.

The V gene is TRBV12-3 or TRBV12-4, the J gene TRBJ2-7; a weak D match, TRBD2 (5 bases). The length of the CDR3 is 15 residues. V was pared by 4 bases and J by 0 bases, with 13 bases between. The CDR3 DNA sequence: TGTGCCAGCAGTTCCGGGGTCCTTATCTCCTACGAGCAGTACTTC. Its translation: CASSSGVLISYEQYF.

This clonotype was detected many times. The J gene is TRBJ2-2, the V gene TRBV6-2 or TRBV6-3; D unclear. V was shortened by 7 bases and J by 0 bases, with 15 bases between the two germline ends. The CDR3 has 16 residues. In germline, CDR1 is MNHEY, CDR2 SVGEGT. Here the CDR3 reads CASKSWAVPNTGELFF. CDR3 DNA sequence: TGTGCCAGCAAGTCGTGGGCGGTCCCGAACACCGGGGAGCTGTTTTTT.

The gene calls are TRBV28 and TRBJ1-6; 8 bases match TRBD1. The CDR3 covers 18 residues. Germline values: CDR1 MDHEN, CDR2 SYDVKM. V trimming: 5 bases; J trimming: 0 bases; junction bases outside the gene matches: 9. The CDR3: CASSRFGTGSSYNSPLHF. In DNA form, the CDR3 reads TGTGCCAGCAGTAGATTTGGGACAGGAAGCTCCTATAATTCACCCCTCCACTTT.

This clonotype occurred many times. J is TRBJ2-5 and V is TRBV28; perhaps D is TRBD1 or TRBD2 (6 bases each). V dropped 5 bases and J dropped 0 bases, with 19 bases sitting between them. The length of the CDR3 is 17 residues. Germline V CDR1 and CDR2: MDHEN, SYDVKM. In DNA form, the CDR3 reads TGTGCCAGCAGTCTTTCGGGGGCAGGAGCGTACCAAGAGACCCAGTACTTC. Its translation is CASSLSGAGAYQETQYF.

This clonotype was picked up a small number of times. The J gene is TRBJ1-1, the V gene TRBV6-2 or TRBV6-3, with D tentatively TRBD1 (5 bases). The CDR3 is 14 residues long. Germline V lookup: CDR1 MNHEY, CDR2 SVGEGT. Trimming took 11 bases from V and 1 from J, leaving 17 bases between them. CDR3: CAHRGVRGNTEAFF. DNA of the CDR3: TGTGCCCACCGAGGGGTACGGGGGAACACTGAAGCTTTCTTT.

This clonotype was observed many times. V is TRBV7-9 and J is TRBJ2-7, with no clear D. V was cut by 6 bases and J by 6 bases, with 9 bases left in between. The CDR3 runs to 11 residues. Germline assignment: CDR1 SEHNR and CDR2 FQNEAQ (reference sequence). CDR3 loop: CASRSEGEQYF. For the CDR3, the DNA is TGTGCCAGCAGGTCTGAAGGCGAGCAGTACTTC.